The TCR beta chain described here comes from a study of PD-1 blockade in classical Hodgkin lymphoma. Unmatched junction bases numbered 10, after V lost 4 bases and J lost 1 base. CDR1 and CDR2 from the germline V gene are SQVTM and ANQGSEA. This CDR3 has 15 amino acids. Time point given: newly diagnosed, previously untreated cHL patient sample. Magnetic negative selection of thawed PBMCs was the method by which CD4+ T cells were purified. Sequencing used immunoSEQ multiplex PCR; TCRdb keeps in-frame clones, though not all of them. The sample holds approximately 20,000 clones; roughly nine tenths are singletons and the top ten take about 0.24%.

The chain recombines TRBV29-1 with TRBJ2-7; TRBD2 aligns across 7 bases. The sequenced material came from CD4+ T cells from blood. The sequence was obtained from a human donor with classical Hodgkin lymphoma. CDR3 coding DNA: TGCAGCGTTGGGAGGGCTAGCGGCTTTTCCTACGAGCAGTACTTC. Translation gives CSVGRASGFSYEQYF.